The clone carrying this TCR beta chain has only a few counts. The target antigen is unknown. This sample stems from a study of T cell repertoires in cytomegalovirus infection. Background on the study: CMV infection plus the matching HLA type was flagged by public TCR beta signatures.

Overall study findings and caveats: The cumulative frequency of public TCR beta families identified carriers of CMV plus the relevant HLA. CMV-specific TCR beta clonotypes restricted by HLA-C were the ones dominating the ex vivo response.

CDR1 and CDR2 (germline): SNHLY, FYNNEI. Trimming stripped 10 bases from V and 4 bases from J, with 13 bases between. The CDR3 totals 12 residues. TCRdb fed the reads into MiXCR, producing one record per CDR3 protein. The sample records under 800,000 distinct CDR3 sequences, approximately 24% being singletons. The origin of this receptor is a human donor in good health (CMV status not recorded). Some clones in this sample may be carry-over from other donors' samples. Input material: CD8+ T cells from PBMCs. V and J are TRBV2 and TRBJ1-1; D gene uncertain. For the CDR3, the DNA is TGTGCCACCGACAAGGTGGGCACTGAAGCTTTCTTT. Translated: CATDKVGTEAFF.